This is a list of T cell receptor beta chains from one sample in a study of beta chain features in type 1 diabetes. Using immunoSEQ multiplex PCR, the repertoire was profiled, and TCRdb retains in-frame clones only, with some absent. The sample lists more than 300,000 clones; roughly 12% were seen once. Sequencing was done on a sample of naive CD4+ T cells from blood. All receptors come from a woman in her late teens or twenties with type 1 diabetes. Both conserved end residues are part of each CDR3. A D gene is named only where the DNA matches it firmly. The size entry is marked missing in some rows and otherwise reads once, few, many or a size class.

len	j_gene	v_gene	abundance	d_gene	CDR3aa	CDR3nt
15	TRBJ2-7	TRBV28	.	.	CASSLPKGHLREQYF	TGTGCCAGCAGTTTACCGAAGGGACATCTGAGGGAACAGTACTTC
14	TRBJ2-7	TRBV7-6	.	TRBD2	CASSFNRGGGEQYF	TGTGCCAGCAGCTTTAACCGGGGGGGCGGCGAGCAGTACTTC
15	TRBJ2-6	TRBV14	.	.	CASSQIAQGANVLTF	TGTGCCAGCAGCCAGATAGCCCAGGGGGCCAACGTCCTGACTTTC
15	TRBJ2-5	TRBV28	few	TRBD1	CASRNRQGVQETQYF	TGTGCCAGCAGGAACCGACAGGGTGTACAAGAGACCCAGTACTTC
14	TRBJ1-1	TRBV6-5	.	TRBD1	CAINSGTGATEAFF	TGTGCCATCAATTCGGGGACAGGGGCCACTGAAGCTTTCTTT
16	TRBJ2-5	TRBV7-9	few	TRBD1	CASGIPGQNFQETQYF	TGTGCCAGCGGTATCCCGGGACAGAATTTTCAAGAGACCCAGTACTTC
15	TRBJ2-3	TRBV5-1	few	.	CASSLSAQGTDTQYF	TGCGCCAGCAGCTTGTCTGCCCAGGGCACAGATACGCAGTATTTT
14	TRBJ1-5	TRBV11-2	.	.	CASSLGEANQPQHF	TGTGCCAGCAGCTTAGGGGAGGCCAATCAGCCCCAGCATTTT
12	TRBJ2-1	TRBV30	few	.	CAWSVRPAEQFF	TGTGCCTGGAGTGTACGTCCAGCGGAGCAGTTCTTC
18	TRBJ2-6	TRBV7-9	few	.	CASSLVARLPSGANVLTF	TGTGCCAGCAGCTTAGTGGCCAGGTTACCCTCTGGGGCCAACGTCCTGACTTTC
16	TRBJ1-1	TRBV2	.	.	CASTPPTGVMNTEAFF	TGTGCCAGCACGCCCCCCACCGGGGTCATGAACACTGAAGCTTTCTTT
17	TRBJ1-3	TRBV4-3	few	TRBD1	CASSQVSAWDRRNTIYF	TGCGCCAGCAGCCAGGTATCCGCTTGGGACAGGAGAAACACCATATATTTT
14	TRBJ1-1	TRBV11-2	.	.	CASSLSGNLPEAFF	TGTGCCAGCAGCTTATCGGGTAATCTCCCTGAAGCTTTCTTT
15	TRBJ1-2	TRBV7-2	.	.	CASSLAYGGSDGYTF	TGTGCCAGCAGCTTAGCGTACGGGGGATCGGATGGCTACACCTTC
14	TRBJ2-5	TRBV29-1	.	TRBD1	CSVGRTGNQETQYF	TGCAGCGTTGGACGGACAGGGAACCAAGAGACCCAGTACTTC
14	TRBJ2-1	TRBV5-1	.	TRBD1	CASSRDRAYNEQFF	TGCGCCAGCAGCCGGGACAGGGCTTACAATGAGCAGTTCTTC
15	TRBJ2-7	TRBV9	.	.	CASSVYPLGSYEQYF	TGTGCCAGCAGCGTGTACCCACTAGGCTCCTACGAGCAGTACTTC
13	TRBJ1-6	TRBV6-1	few	.	CASSEFPNSPLHF	TGTGCCAGCAGTGAATTTCCAAATTCACCCCTCCACTTT
16	TRBJ2-3	TRBV27	few	TRBD2	CASSPWSGGLTDTQYF	TGTGCCAGCAGCCCGTGGTCGGGGGGGCTTACAGATACGCAGTATTTT
13	TRBJ1-2	TRBV7-2	few	.	CASSSGANYGYTF	TGTGCCAGCAGTTCGGGAGCTAACTATGGCTACACCTTC
16	TRBJ2-1	TRBV5-4	.	TRBD2	CASSSRTSGRKNEQFF	TGTGCCAGCAGCTCGCGGACTAGCGGGAGGAAGAATGAGCAGTTCTTC
14	TRBJ2-1	TRBV7-2	.	.	CASSRGPGVDEQFF	TGTGCCAGCAGCCGAGGACCGGGGGTCGATGAGCAGTTCTTC
14	TRBJ2-5	TRBV2	few	TRBD1	CATTVEGGAETQYF	TGTGCCACCACCGTCGAAGGGGGCGCGGAGACCCAGTACTTC
14	TRBJ1-5	TRBV28	.	TRBD1	CASRTGEVIQPQHF	TGTGCCAGCAGGACAGGGGAGGTAATTCAGCCCCAGCATTTT
15	TRBJ2-1	TRBV14	few	.	CASSQGTGAYNEQFF	TGTGCCAGCAGCCAGGGGACGGGAGCCTACAATGAGCAGTTCTTC
13	TRBJ2-7	TRBV10-3	few	.	CAISGGPYYEQYF	TGTGCCATCAGTGGGGGGCCATACTACGAGCAGTACTTC
16	TRBJ1-1	TRBV4-2	.	.	CASSPLVGAVNTEAFF	TGTGCCAGCAGCCCCCTAGTGGGGGCGGTGAACACTGAAGCTTTCTTT
14	TRBJ1-1	TRBV4-2	.	.	CASSLGRGSTEAFF	TGTGCCAGCAGCTTAGGCAGGGGTAGCACTGAAGCTTTCTTT
14	TRBJ2-1	TRBV28	.	TRBD2	CASQGSGRINEQFF	TGTGCCAGCCAGGGCAGCGGGAGAATCAATGAGCAGTTCTTC
17	TRBJ2-3	TRBV4-2	.	TRBD2	CASSQGLAGGRRDTQYF	TGTGCCAGCAGCCAAGGACTAGCGGGGGGCCGGCGAGATACGCAGTATTTT
15	TRBJ2-3	TRBV6-1	few	TRBD2	CASRGGLASTDTQYF	TGTGCCAGCAGGGGGGGACTAGCAAGCACAGATACGCAGTATTTT
15	TRBJ2-3	TRBV10-3	few	.	CAISGKQTSTDTQYF	TGTGCCATCAGTGGAAAACAGACAAGCACAGATACGCAGTATTTT
13	TRBJ2-7	TRBV18	few	TRBD2	CASSGLAEYEQYF	TGTGCCAGCTCTGGACTAGCTGAGTACGAGCAGTACTTC
13	TRBJ2-7	TRBV7-2	.	.	CASSLVPTYEQYF	TGTGCCAGCAGCTTAGTCCCAACCTACGAGCAGTACTTC
15	TRBJ2-1	TRBV14	few	.	CASSHRGTSYNEQFF	TGTGCCAGCAGCCATAGGGGCACATCCTACAATGAGCAGTTCTTC
15	TRBJ2-5	TRBV6-5	few	TRBD1	CASSYSWTGRETQYF	TGTGCCAGCAGTTACTCTTGGACAGGGCGTGAGACCCAGTACTTC
13	TRBJ2-1	TRBV28	.	TRBD2	CASSPGGYNEQFF	TGTGCCAGCAGTCCGGGGGGCTACAATGAGCAGTTCTTC
13	TRBJ1-5	TRBV7-6	few	.	CASSPRASWPQHF	TGTGCCAGCAGCCCGCGCGCCTCCTGGCCCCAGCATTTT
14	TRBJ1-5	TRBV9	.	.	CASSVGQTNQPQHF	TGTGCCAGCAGCGTAGGACAGACCAATCAGCCCCAGCATTTT
14	TRBJ2-1	TRBV7-9	few	TRBD1	CASSLGQGEDEQFF	TGTGCCAGCAGCTTAGGACAGGGGGAAGATGAGCAGTTCTTC
16	TRBJ1-1	TRBV11-2	.	.	CASSSWGTPENTEAFF	TGTGCCAGCAGCTCTTGGGGGACACCTGAGAACACTGAAGCTTTCTTT
16	TRBJ2-4	TRBV13	.	TRBD2	CASSLLLAGGLGIQYF	TGTGCCAGCAGCTTACTGCTAGCGGGGGGCCTCGGGATTCAGTACTTC
13	TRBJ2-7	TRBV4-3	few	.	CASSQERAYEQYF	TGCGCCAGCAGCCAAGAACGGGCCTACGAGCAGTACTTC
13	TRBJ1-1	TRBV4-3	few	.	CASRQGRDTEAFF	TGCGCCAGCAGACAGGGCCGGGACACTGAAGCTTTCTTT
16	TRBJ2-1	TRBV5-4	.	TRBD2	CASSLGTSVPYNEQFF	TGTGCCAGCAGCTTGGGGACTAGCGTACCCTACAATGAGCAGTTCTTC
13	TRBJ2-5	TRBV11-2	few	.	CASSLGEVETQYF	TGTGCCAGCAGCTTGGGGGAGGTAGAGACCCAGTACTTC
14	TRBJ2-7	TRBV7-2	few	TRBD2	CASNPGLAGGTQYF	TGTGCCAGCAACCCGGGACTAGCGGGGGGGACGCAGTACTTC
13	TRBJ1-1	TRBV9	few	.	CASTPGGPTEAFF	TGTGCCAGTACCCCCGGGGGGCCCACTGAAGCTTTCTTT
17	TRBJ2-1	TRBV7-2	few	TRBD1	CASSLGYRGRRYNEQFF	TGTGCCAGCAGCTTAGGTTACAGGGGGCGACGGTACAATGAGCAGTTCTTC
14	TRBJ1-5	TRBV4-2	.	TRBD1	CASSQGTDNQPQHF	TGTGCCAGCAGCCAGGGGACAGACAATCAGCCCCAGCATTTT